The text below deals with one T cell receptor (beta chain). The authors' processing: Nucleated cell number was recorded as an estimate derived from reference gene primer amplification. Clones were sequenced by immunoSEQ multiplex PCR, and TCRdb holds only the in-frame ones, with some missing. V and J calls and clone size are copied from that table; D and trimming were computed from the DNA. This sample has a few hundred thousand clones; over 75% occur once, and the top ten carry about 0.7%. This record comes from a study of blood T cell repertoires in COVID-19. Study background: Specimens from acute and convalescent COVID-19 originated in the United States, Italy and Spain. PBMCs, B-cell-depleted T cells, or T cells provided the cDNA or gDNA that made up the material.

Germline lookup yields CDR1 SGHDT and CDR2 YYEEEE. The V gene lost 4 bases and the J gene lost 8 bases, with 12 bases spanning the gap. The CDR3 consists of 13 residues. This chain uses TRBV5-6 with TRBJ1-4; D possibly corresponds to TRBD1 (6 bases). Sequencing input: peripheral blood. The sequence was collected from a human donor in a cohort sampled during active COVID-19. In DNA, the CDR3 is TGTGCCAGCAGCCCTACAGGGATCGAAAAACTGTTTTTT. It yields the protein CASSPTGIEKLFF.